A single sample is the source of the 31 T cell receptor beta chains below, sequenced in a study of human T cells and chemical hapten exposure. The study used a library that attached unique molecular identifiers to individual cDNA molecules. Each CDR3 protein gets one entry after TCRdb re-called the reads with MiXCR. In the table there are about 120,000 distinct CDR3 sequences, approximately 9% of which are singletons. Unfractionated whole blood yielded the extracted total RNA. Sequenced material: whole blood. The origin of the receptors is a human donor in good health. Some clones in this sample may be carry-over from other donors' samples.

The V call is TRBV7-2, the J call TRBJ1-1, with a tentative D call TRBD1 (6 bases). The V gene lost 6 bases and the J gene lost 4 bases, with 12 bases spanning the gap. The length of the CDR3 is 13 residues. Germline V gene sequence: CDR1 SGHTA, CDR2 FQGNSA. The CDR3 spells CASSIWGATEAFF. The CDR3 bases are TGTGCCAGCAGTATTTGGGGGGCCACTGAAGCTTTCTTT. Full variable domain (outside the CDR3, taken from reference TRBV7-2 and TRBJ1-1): GAGVSQSPSNKVTEKGKDVELRCDPISGHTALYWYRQSLGQGLEFLIYFQGNSAPDKSGLPSDRFSAERTGGSVSTLTIQRTQQEDSAVYLCASSIWGATEAFFGQGTRLTVV.

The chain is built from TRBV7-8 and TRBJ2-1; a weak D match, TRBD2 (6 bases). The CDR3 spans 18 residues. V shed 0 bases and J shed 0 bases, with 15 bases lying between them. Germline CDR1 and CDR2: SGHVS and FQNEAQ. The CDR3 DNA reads TGTGCCAGCAGCTTAGCGCAACAGCGGGCATACTCCTACAATGAGCAGTTCTTC. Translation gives CASSLAQQRAYSYNEQFF.

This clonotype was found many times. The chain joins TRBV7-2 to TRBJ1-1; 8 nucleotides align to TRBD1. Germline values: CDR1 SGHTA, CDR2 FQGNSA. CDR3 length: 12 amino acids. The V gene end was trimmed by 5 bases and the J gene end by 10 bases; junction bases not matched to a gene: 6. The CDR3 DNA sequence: TGTGCCAGCAGCCCACCAGACAGGGGAGCTTTCTTT. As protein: CASSPPDRGAFF. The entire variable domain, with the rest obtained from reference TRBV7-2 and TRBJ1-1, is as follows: GAGVSQSPSNKVTEKGKDVELRCDPISGHTALYWYRQSLGQGLEFLIYFQGNSAPDKSGLPSDRFSAERTGGSVSTLTIQRTQQEDSAVYLCASSPPDRGAFFGQGTRLTVV.

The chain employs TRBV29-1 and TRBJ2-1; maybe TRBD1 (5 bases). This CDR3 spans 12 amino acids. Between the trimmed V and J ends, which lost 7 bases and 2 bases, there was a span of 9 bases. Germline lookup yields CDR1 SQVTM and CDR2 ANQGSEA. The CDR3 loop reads CSGAGTYNEQFF. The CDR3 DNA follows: TGCAGCGGGGCAGGGACCTACAATGAGCAGTTCTTC.

The DNA of the CDR3 is TGTGCCAGCAGCTTAGGAAGAGACAGGAGCTATAGCAATCAGCCCCAGCATTTT. Its protein product is CASSLGRDRSYSNQPQHF. J is TRBJ1-5 and V is TRBV7-2; D perhaps matches TRBD1 (6 bases). V lost 1 base and J 0 bases, leaving 16 bases between the germline ends. Germline assignment: CDR1 SGHTA and CDR2 FQGNSA. This CDR3 comprises 18 residues.

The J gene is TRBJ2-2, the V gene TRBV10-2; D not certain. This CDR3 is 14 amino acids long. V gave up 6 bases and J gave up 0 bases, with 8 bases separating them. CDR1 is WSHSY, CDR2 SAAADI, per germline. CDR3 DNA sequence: TGCGCCAGCAGGATGGACGCGAACACCGGGGAGCTGTTTTTT. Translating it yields CASRMDANTGELFF.

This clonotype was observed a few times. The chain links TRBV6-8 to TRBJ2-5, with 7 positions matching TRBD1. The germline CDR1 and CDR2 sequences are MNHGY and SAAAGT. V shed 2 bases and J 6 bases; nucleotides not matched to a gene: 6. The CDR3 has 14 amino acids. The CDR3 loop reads CASSYPGQQKTQYF. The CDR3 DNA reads TGTGCCAGCAGTTACCCGGGACAGCAAAAGACCCAGTACTTC.

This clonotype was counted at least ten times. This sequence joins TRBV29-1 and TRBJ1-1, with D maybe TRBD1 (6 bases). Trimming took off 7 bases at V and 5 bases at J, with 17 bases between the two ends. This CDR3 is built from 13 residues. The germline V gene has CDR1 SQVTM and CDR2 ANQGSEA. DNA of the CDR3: TGCAGCGGAGCAACAGGGCCCATTACTGAAGCTTTCTTT. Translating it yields CSGATGPITEAFF.

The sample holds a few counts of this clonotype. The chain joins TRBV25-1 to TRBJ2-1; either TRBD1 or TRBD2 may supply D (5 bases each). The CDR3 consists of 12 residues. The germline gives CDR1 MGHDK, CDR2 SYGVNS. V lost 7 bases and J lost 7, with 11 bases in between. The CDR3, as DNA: TGTGCCAGCAACGGGGACGGGAATGAGCAGTTCTTC. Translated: CASNGDGNEQFF.

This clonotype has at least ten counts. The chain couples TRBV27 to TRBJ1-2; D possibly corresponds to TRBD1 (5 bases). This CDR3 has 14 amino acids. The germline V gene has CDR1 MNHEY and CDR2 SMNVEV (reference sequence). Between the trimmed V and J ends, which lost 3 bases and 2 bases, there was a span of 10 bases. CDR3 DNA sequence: TGTGCCAGCAGTTTTTGGGGCAGGAACTATGGCTACACCTTC. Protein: CASSFWGRNYGYTF.

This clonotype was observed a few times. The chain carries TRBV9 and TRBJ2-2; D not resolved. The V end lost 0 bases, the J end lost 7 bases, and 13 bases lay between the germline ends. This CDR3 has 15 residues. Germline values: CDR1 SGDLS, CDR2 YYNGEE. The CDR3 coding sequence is TGTGCCAGCAGCGTAGGGACGGAAATACACGGGGAGCTGTTTTTT. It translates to CASSVGTEIHGELFF. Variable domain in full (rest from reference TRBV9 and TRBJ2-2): DSGVTQTPKHLITATGQRVTLRCSPRSGDLSVYWYQQSLDQGLQFLIQYYNGEERAKGNILERFSAQQFPDLHSELNLSSLELGDSALYFCASSVGTEIHGELFFGEGSRLTVL.

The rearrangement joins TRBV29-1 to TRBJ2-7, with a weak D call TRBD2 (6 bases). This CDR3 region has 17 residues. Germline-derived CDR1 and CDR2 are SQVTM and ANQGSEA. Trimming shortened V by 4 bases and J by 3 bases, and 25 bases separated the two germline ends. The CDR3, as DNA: TGCAGCGTTGTAAGACCCTTGAAGGCGGGAAAATACTACGAGCAGTACTTC. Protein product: CSVVRPLKAGKYYEQYF.

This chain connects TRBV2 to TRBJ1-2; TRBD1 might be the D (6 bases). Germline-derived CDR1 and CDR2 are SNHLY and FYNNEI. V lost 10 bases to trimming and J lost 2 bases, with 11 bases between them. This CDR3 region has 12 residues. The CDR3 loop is CAIGQSNYGYTF. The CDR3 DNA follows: TGTGCCATAGGACAGTCGAACTATGGCTACACCTTC.

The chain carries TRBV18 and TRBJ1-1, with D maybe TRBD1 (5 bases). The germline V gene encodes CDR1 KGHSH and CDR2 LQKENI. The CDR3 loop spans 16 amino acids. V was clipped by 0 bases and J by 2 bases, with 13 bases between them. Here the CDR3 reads CASSPPGARGNTEAFF. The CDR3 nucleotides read TGTGCCAGCTCACCACCGGGAGCTAGGGGAAACACTGAAGCTTTCTTT. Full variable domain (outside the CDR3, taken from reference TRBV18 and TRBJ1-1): NAGVMQNPRHLVRRRGQEARLRCSPMKGHSHVYWYRQLPEEGLKFMVYLQKENIIDESGMPKERFSAEFPKEGPSILRIQQVVRGDSAAYFCASSPPGARGNTEAFFGQGTRLTVV.

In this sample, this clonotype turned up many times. In DNA form, the CDR3 reads TGCAGTGCTAGAGGTACCAACTACGACTCCCAAGAGACCCAGTACTTC. This sequence encodes CSARGTNYDSQETQYF. The chain couples TRBV20-1 to TRBJ2-5, with D unclear. Germline V gene sequence: CDR1 DFQATT, CDR2 SNEGSKA (reference sequence). This CDR3 is 16 amino acids long. Trimming took off 1 base at V and 1 base at J, with 16 bases between the two ends.

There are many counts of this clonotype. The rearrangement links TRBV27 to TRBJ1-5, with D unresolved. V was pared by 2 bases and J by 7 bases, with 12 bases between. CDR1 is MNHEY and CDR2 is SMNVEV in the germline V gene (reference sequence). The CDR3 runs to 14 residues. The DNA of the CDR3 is TGTGCCAGCAGTTTAAGTGGAACGAGACAGCCCCAGCATTTT. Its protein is CASSLSGTRQPQHF.

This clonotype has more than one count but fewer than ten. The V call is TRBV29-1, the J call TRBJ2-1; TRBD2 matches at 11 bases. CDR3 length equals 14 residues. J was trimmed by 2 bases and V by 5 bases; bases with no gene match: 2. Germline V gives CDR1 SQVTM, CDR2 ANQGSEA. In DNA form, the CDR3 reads TGCAGCGTTTTGGGACTAGCGGCCTACAATGAGCAGTTCTTC. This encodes CSVLGLAAYNEQFF.

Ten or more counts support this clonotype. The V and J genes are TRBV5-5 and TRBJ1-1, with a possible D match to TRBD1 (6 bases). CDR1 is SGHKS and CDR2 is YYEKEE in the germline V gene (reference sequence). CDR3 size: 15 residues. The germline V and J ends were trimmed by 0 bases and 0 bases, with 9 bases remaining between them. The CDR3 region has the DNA TGTGCCAGCAGCTTGGACCCAGGGGTGAACACTGAAGCTTTCTTT. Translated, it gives CASSLDPGVNTEAFF.

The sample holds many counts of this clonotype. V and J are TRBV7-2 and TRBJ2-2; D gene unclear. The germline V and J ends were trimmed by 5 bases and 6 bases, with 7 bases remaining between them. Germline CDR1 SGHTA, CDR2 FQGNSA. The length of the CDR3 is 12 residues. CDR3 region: CASSLGAGELFF. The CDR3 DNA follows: TGTGCCAGCAGCCTTGGAGCCGGGGAGCTGTTTTTT.

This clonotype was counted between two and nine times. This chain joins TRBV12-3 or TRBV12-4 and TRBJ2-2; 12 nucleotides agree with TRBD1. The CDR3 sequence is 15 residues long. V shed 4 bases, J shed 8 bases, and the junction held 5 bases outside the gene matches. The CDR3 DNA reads TGTGCCAGCAGTTCAGGGGACAGGGGGCTTGGGGAGCTGTTTTTT. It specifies CASSSGDRGLGELFF.

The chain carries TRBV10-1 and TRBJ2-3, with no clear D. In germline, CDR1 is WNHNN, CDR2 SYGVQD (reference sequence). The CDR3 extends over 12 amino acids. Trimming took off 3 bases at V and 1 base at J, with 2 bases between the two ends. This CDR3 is CASSEGTDTQYF. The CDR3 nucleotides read TGCGCCAGCAGTGAAGGCACAGATACGCAGTATTTT.

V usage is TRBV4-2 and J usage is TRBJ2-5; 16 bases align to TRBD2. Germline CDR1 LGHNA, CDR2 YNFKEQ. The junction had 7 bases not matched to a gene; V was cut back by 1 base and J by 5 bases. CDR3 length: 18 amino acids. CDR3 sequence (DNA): TGTGCCAGCAGCCAAGGCGATGGGACTAGCGGGAGGGCGGAGACCCAGTACTTC. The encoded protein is CASSQGDGTSGRAETQYF.

This CDR3 is CASSLGGLTGTSGGAVPYEQYF. CDR3 DNA: TGTGCCAGCAGCTTAGGAGGGTTAACCGGGACTAGCGGGGGGGCGGTACCCTACGAGCAGTACTTC. The rearrangement links TRBV7-2 to TRBJ2-7; 16 bases match TRBD2. V dropped 1 base and J dropped 2; count of bases not matched to a gene: 17. The CDR3 length is 22 residues. Germline V gene data show CDR1 as SGHTA and CDR2 as FQGNSA.

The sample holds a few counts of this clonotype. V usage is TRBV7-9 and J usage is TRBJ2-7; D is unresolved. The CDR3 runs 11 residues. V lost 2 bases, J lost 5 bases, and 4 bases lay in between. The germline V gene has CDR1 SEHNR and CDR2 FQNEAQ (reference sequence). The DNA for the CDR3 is TGTGCCAGCAGCTTAAAGGACGAGCAGTACTTC. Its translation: CASSLKDEQYF.

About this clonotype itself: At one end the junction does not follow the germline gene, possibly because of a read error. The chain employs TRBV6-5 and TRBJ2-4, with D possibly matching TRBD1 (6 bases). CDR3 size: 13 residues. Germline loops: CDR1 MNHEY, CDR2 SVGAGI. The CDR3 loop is CASSYAQGQLSFF. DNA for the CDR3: TGTGCCAGCAGTTACGCGCAGGGACAACTCTCCTTCTTC.

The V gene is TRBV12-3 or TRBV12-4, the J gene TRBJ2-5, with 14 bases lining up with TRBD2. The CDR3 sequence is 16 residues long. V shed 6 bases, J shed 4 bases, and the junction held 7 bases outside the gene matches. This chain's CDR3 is CASSPTSGRVRETQYF. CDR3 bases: TGTGCCAGCAGCCCGACTAGCGGGAGGGTCCGAGAGACCCAGTACTTC.

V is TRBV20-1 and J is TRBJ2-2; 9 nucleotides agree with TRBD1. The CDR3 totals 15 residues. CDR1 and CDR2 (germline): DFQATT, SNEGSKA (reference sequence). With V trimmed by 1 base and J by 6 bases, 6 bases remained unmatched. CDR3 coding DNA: TGCAGTGCTAGAGCGACAGGGGGACTTCCCGGGGAGCTGTTTTTT. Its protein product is CSARATGGLPGELFF.

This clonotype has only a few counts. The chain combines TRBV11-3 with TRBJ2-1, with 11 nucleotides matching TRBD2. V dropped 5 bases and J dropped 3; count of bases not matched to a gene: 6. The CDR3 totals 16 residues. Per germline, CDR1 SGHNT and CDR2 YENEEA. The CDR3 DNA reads TGTGCCAGCAGCCCGGAACTAGCGGGAGACTACAATGAGCAGTTCTTC. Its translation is CASSPELAGDYNEQFF. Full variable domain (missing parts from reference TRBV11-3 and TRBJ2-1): EAGVVQSPRYKIIEKKQPVAFWCNPISGHNTLYWYLQNLGQGPELLIRYENEEAVDDSQLPKDRFSAERLKGVDSTLKIQPAELGDSAVYLCASSPELAGDYNEQFFGPGTRLTVL.

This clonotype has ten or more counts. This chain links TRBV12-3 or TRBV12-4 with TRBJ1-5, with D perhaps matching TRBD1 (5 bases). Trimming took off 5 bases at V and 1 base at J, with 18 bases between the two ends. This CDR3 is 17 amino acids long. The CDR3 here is CASSPPRREGSNQPQHF. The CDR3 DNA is TGTGCCAGCAGTCCCCCTCGGAGGGAGGGGAGCAATCAGCCCCAGCATTTT.

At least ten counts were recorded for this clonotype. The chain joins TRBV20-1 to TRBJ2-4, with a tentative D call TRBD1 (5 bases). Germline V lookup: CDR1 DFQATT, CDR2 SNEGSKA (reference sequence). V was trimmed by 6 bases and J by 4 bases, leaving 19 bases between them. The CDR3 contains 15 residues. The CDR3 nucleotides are TGCAGTGCCATTTGGGGCGGCCTCCAGAAAAACATTCAGTACTTC. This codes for CSAIWGGLQKNIQYF.

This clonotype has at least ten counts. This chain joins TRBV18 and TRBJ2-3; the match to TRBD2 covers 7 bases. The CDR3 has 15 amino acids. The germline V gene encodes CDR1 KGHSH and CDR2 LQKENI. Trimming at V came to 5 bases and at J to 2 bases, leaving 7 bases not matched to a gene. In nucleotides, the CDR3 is TGTGCCAGCTCAGAGACTAGCCGACTCACAGATACGCAGTATTTT. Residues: CASSETSRLTDTQYF.